This TCR beta chain stems from a study of control samples from healthy donors and cancer patients. The method was immunoSEQ multiplex PCR; TCRdb's version includes in-frame clones alone and lacks a portion of them. Across 150,000 to 200,000 clones, the top ten clones capture approximately 2.2% of the sample. The V gene's germline CDR1 is SGHVS and CDR2 FNYEAQ. The CDR3 runs to 16 residues. The trim removed 5 bases at V and 2 bases at J, leaving 11 bases unmatched. This receptor was identified in a young woman in good health. This chain joins TRBV7-6 and TRBJ2-7; 8 bases are shared with TRBD1. Specimen: blood. The CDR3 region is CASSQTPGTGPYEQYF. The CDR3 nucleotides read TGTGCCAGCAGCCAGACCCCCGGGACAGGCCCCTACGAGCAGTACTTC.